These T cell receptor beta chains were read from a single sample in a study of cytomegalovirus exposure and HLA in healthy donors. Sequenced by immunoSEQ multiplex PCR; TCRdb stores in-frame clones only, minus some. The sample has 150,000 to 200,000 clones; approximately 81% are singletons. Sequencing was done on a sample of PBMCs. These TCRs come from a woman aged 18-29 years in good health and CMV-seropositive. Both conserved end residues are part of each CDR3. The order of the fields is CDR3 length, V gene, J gene, D gene, clone size, CDR3 DNA, CDR3 protein. The D gene is left open where the match is weak. Part of the rows lack a size; the others show once, few, many or a class for expanded clones.

15	TRBV6-5	TRBJ2-7	.	few	TGTGCCAGCAGTTACTTCGCGGGGGCCGCCTACGAGCAGTACTTC	CASSYFAGAAYEQYF
17	TRBV9	TRBJ1-4	.	once	TGTGCCAGCAGCGTAGGTGGTTCGGCGGCAACTAATGAAAAACTGTTTTTT	CASSVGGSAATNEKLFF
15	TRBV6-1	TRBJ1-1	TRBD1	.	TGTGCCAGCAGTGAAGCAGGGACAGGGGGGATTGAAGCTTTCTTT	CASSEAGTGGIEAFF
15	TRBV30	TRBJ2-3	TRBD2	.	TGTGCCTGGCAGGAAAAGCGGGGGCGCACAGATACGCAGTATTTT	CAWQEKRGRTDTQYF
17	TRBV4-1	TRBJ2-4	TRBD2	.	TGCGCCAGCAGTGTTAGCGGGGGGATGCTAGCCAAAAACATTCAGTACTTC	CASSVSGGMLAKNIQYF
16	TRBV6-1	TRBJ2-2	.	.	TGTGCCAGCAGTGAAGTATCAGGGGTGGGCACCGGGGAGCTGTTTTTT	CASSEVSGVGTGELFF
13	TRBV6-5	TRBJ1-2	.	.	TGTGCCAGCAGGGATCCGGGGGGCTATGGCTACACCTTC	CASRDPGGYGYTF
16	TRBV13	TRBJ1-6	TRBD1	.	TGTGCCAGCAGCTTCGGGACAGCGACCCCTAATTCACCCCTCCACTTT	CASSFGTATPNSPLHF
15	TRBV7-9	TRBJ1-1	.	.	TGTGCCAGCAGCTTCGGGGGACCGGCGAACACTGAAGCTTTCTTT	CASSFGGPANTEAFF
17	TRBV7-2	TRBJ1-6	TRBD1	.	TGTGCCAGCAGCAGCCGAAGACAGGGAGCCTATAATTCACCCCTCCACTTT	CASSSRRQGAYNSPLHF
15	TRBV11-2	TRBJ2-7	TRBD2	few	TGTGCCAGCAGCTTCCACCAAGCGGGGGGGTACGAGCAGTACTTC	CASSFHQAGGYEQYF
14	TRBV5-6	TRBJ2-7	TRBD1	.	TGTGCCAGCAGCTTCCGGGACAGGGTCCATGAGCAGTACTTC	CASSFRDRVHEQYF
14	TRBV5-4	TRBJ1-2	TRBD1	.	TGTGCCAGCAGCTTCGGGACAGGGAGCTATGGCTACACCTTC	CASSFGTGSYGYTF
14	TRBV5-1	TRBJ2-7	TRBD1	.	TGCGCCAGCAGCTTGAGGCAGGGGGCCTACGAGCAGTACTTC	CASSLRQGAYEQYF
13	TRBV7-9	TRBJ1-2	.	.	TGTGCCAGCAGCTTAAGGGGCTCCCTAGGCTACACCTTC	CASSLRGSLGYTF
14	TRBV2	TRBJ1-1	.	.	TGTGCCAGCAGTGAAGCCCCAGGGGACCCTCAAGCTTTCTTT	CASSEAPGDPQAFF
15	TRBV4-2	TRBJ1-5	.	few	TGTGCCAGCAGCCAAGAGGAGTCGGGGTATCAGCCCCAGCATTTT	CASSQEESGYQPQHF
14	TRBV7-9	TRBJ2-7	.	.	TGTGCCAGCAGCTTAGTTGTCTCCGGGTACGAGCAGTACTTC	CASSLVVSGYEQYF
15	TRBV27	TRBJ1-5	TRBD1	.	TGTGCCAGCAGTTTATTAGGGCCAGGGGGACAGCCCCAGCATTTT	CASSLLGPGGQPQHF
16	TRBV7-7	TRBJ2-5	TRBD2	.	TGTGCCAGCAGCCCAGGACTAGCGGGGGGTCAAGAGACCCAGTACTTC	CASSPGLAGGQETQYF
11	TRBV29-1	TRBJ2-1	TRBD1	.	TGCAGCGGGACAGGGGGAAATGAGCAGTTCTTC	CSGTGGNEQFF
14	TRBV5-5	TRBJ1-5	TRBD1	.	TGTGTCAGCAGCCGGACAGGGTCCAATCAGCCCCAGCATTTT	CVSSRTGSNQPQHF
15	TRBV5-1	TRBJ2-5	TRBD1	.	TGCGCCAGCAGCTGGGGGACAGGGCGGCAAGAGACCCAGTACTTC	CASSWGTGRQETQYF
13	TRBV18	TRBJ2-7	TRBD2	.	TGTGCCAGTCAGAGGCGGGAGTCCTACGAGCAGTACTTC	CASQRRESYEQYF
17	TRBV28	TRBJ1-6	TRBD1	.	TGTGCCAGCAGTTTCGCAGGGGGCCTCTCCTATAATTCACCCCTCCACTTT	CASSFAGGLSYNSPLHF
14	TRBV4-1	TRBJ1-1	TRBD1	.	TGCGCCAGCAGCCCAGACAGGGGGCCTGCTGAAGCTTTCTTT	CASSPDRGPAEAFF
15	TRBV29-1	TRBJ2-2	TRBD2	.	TGCAGCGTTGGCCGCGGGGGGCAGGGCACCGGGGAGCTGTTTTTT	CSVGRGGQGTGELFF
15	TRBV6-4	TRBJ1-5	.	.	TGTGCCAGCAGCGAACCGGGACATACAAATCAGCCCCAGCATTTT	CASSEPGHTNQPQHF
15	TRBV6-5	TRBJ2-3	TRBD2	.	TGTGCCAGCAGTTACAGCGGGGGGGGCACAGATACGCAGTATTTT	CASSYSGGGTDTQYF
13	TRBV5-1	TRBJ1-1	TRBD1	.	TGCGCCAGCACTCGACAGGGTGGCTTAGAGGCTTTCTTT	CASTRQGGLEAFF
16	TRBV19	TRBJ2-1	TRBD1	.	TGTGCCAGTAGTATTGGGTGGGGGACAGGGAGACATGAGCAGTTCTTC	CASSIGWGTGRHEQFF
16	TRBV7-6	TRBJ2-3	.	.	TGTGCCAGCAGCAGAGTTGGTAGCGGTTCCAGGGATACGCAGTATTTT	CASSRVGSGSRDTQYF
14	TRBV4-1	TRBJ1-5	TRBD1	.	TGCGCCAGCAGCCCTGGACAGGGGGGACAGCCCCAGCATTTT	CASSPGQGGQPQHF
14	TRBV30	TRBJ2-1	TRBD2	.	TGTGCCAGTAGCGGGGGGGGTACCTACAATGAGCAGTTCTTC	CASSGGGTYNEQFF
15	TRBV5-1	TRBJ2-5	.	.	TGCGCCAGCAGCACGGACAGCCCCACAAGGGAGACCCAGTACTTC	CASSTDSPTRETQYF
16	TRBV7-9	TRBJ2-2	TRBD2	.	TGTGCCAGCAGCGAACAGCGGGGGACCAACACCGGGGAGCTGTTTTTT	CASSEQRGTNTGELFF
14	TRBV27	TRBJ1-2	.	once	TGTGCCAGCAGTTTATTTCCAGGGAACTATGGCTACACCTTC	CASSLFPGNYGYTF
14	TRBV6-5	TRBJ1-6	.	.	TGTGCCAGCAGTGATACGGCCTATAATTCACCCCTCCACTTT	CASSDTAYNSPLHF
12	TRBV6-5	TRBJ1-2	.	.	TGTGCCAGCAGCAATCCCCCGGGGAAATACACCTTC	CASSNPPGKYTF
12	TRBV11-1	TRBJ1-1	.	.	TGTGCCAGCACCGACCGCCGGGAAGGGGCTTTCTTT	CASTDRREGAFF
16	TRBV4-1	TRBJ2-1	TRBD2	.	TGCGCCAGCAGCCACCCTAGCGGGGGGGCCTACAATGAGCAGTTCTTC	CASSHPSGGAYNEQFF
14	TRBV7-3	TRBJ2-1	TRBD2	.	TGTGCCAGCAGCCCCGGCGGGGGGTACAATGAGCAGTTCTTC	CASSPGGGYNEQFF
13	TRBV7-2	TRBJ1-1	.	.	TGTGCCAGCAGCTTAGGTGAGGTTACTGAAGCTTTCTTT	CASSLGEVTEAFF
14	TRBV28	TRBJ1-3	.	.	TGTGCCAGCACACAAATGCAGGGGTATGGCGCCATATATTTT	CASTQMQGYGAIYF
15	TRBV18	TRBJ1-5	TRBD1	.	TGTGCCAGCTCACCGTCGGAGGGGGCTCAACAGCCCCAGCATTTT	CASSPSEGAQQPQHF
17	TRBV10-1	TRBJ2-1	TRBD2	.	TGCGCCAGCAGTGAAGGTGGCGCGGGGGGCGCTACCAATGAGCAGTTCTTC	CASSEGGAGGATNEQFF
12	TRBV6-1	TRBJ2-2	TRBD2	.	TGTGCCGTACGCGGGGGTAGACTAGAGCTGTTTTTT	CAVRGGRLELFF
14	TRBV19	TRBJ2-7	TRBD1	.	TGTGCCAGTAGTACCCGGGACAGCTCCTACGAGCAGTACTTC	CASSTRDSSYEQYF
14	TRBV7-2	TRBJ2-7	TRBD1	.	TGTGCCAGCAGCTCGGACAGGGGAGACTACGAGCAGTACTTC	CASSSDRGDYEQYF
18	TRBV9	TRBJ1-2	TRBD1	.	TGTGCCAGCAGCGTCACGGGGGACAGGGTCCTTTCACATCATGGCTACACCTTC	CASSVTGDRVLSHHGYTF
13	TRBV2	TRBJ2-5	.	.	TGTGCCAGCAAATACAGGGCGCAAGAGACCCAGTACTTC	CASKYRAQETQYF
15	TRBV18	TRBJ2-5	TRBD1	.	TGTGCCAGCTCACCGGCCGGGACAGTTAGGGAGACCCAGTACTTC	CASSPAGTVRETQYF
12	TRBV5-1	TRBJ2-3	.	once	TGCGCCAGCAGCCTCTCTAGCGACTCTCAGTATTTT	CASSLSSDSQYF